These 28 T cell receptor beta chains share one sample of origin, sequenced in a study of OX40 agonist ivuxolimab in advanced cancers. TCRdb's table, derived via immunoSEQ multiplex PCR, lists solely in-frame clones and lacks some. This sample yields about 80,000 clones, of which 94% are seen a single time; 9.5% to 12% belongs to the top ten. This sample comprised CD4+ or CD8+ T cells sorted from blood, obtained in a trial of the OX40 agonist ivuxolimab. All receptors come from an adult with an advanced solid tumor such as melanoma, head and neck, liver or kidney cancer.

The chain has TRBV9 and TRBJ2-2; 8 bases agree with TRBD2. Germline CDR1 and CDR2: SGDLS and YYNGEE. The J segment lost 5 bases and the V segment lost 7 bases, leaving 4 bases of the junction unmatched. CDR3 length: 13 amino acids. The CDR3 sequence is CASEAGETGELFF. The CDR3 bases are TGTGCCAGCGAAGCGGGAGAAACCGGGGAGCTGTTTTTT. The full variable domain, with the rest looked up from reference TRBV9 and TRBJ2-2, is DSGVTQTPKHLITATGQRVTLRCSPRSGDLSVYWYQQSLDQGLQFLIQYYNGEERAKGNILERFSAQQFPDLHSELNLSSLELGDSALYFCASEAGETGELFFGEGSRLTVL.

About this clone: Compared with germline, one end of the junction differs, possibly owing to a read error. The chain joins TRBV7-7 to TRBJ1-3, with a possible D match to TRBD1 (6 bases). This CDR3 is 16 amino acids long. CDR1 and CDR2 from the germline V gene are SSHAT and FNYEAQ (reference sequence). The CDR3 reads CASSYPVDRATNTIYF. In DNA form, the CDR3 reads TGTGCTAGCAGTTACCCCGTGGACAGAGCTACAAACACCATATATTTT.

This chain connects TRBV2 to TRBJ2-3, with 7 nucleotides matching TRBD2. Germline V gene sequence: CDR1 SNHLY, CDR2 FYNNEI. The ends lost 2 bases at V and 4 bases at J; junction bases unmatched: 3. The CDR3 is 14 amino acids. The CDR3 loop reads CASSEWGGADTQYF. Here the CDR3 DNA reads TGTGCCAGCAGTGAATGGGGGGGAGCAGATACGCAGTATTTT.

The chain employs TRBV27 and TRBJ1-6, with TRBD1 as a possible D gene (5 bases). Looked up from germline, CDR1 is MNHEY and CDR2 is SMNVEV (reference sequence). V was cut by 5 bases and J by 7 bases, with 18 bases left in between. This CDR3 spans 16 amino acids. CDR3 DNA sequence: TGTGCCAGCAGTCCTTTTGGGGGAAACGTAAATTCACCCCTCCACTTT. The encoded protein is CASSPFGGNVNSPLHF.

The V and J genes are TRBV6-6 and TRBJ2-1, with TRBD2 as a possible D gene (5 bases). This CDR3 has 15 residues. Germline V lookup: CDR1 MNHNY, CDR2 SVGAGI (reference sequence). The V and J ends lost 2 bases and 8 bases respectively, with 16 bases between them. The CDR3 DNA follows: TGTGCCAGCAGTTACGCCCAGCGGTACCTCGATGAGCAGTTCTTC. Translation gives CASSYAQRYLDEQFF.

The chain employs TRBV5-4 and TRBJ2-7, with 9 positions matching TRBD1. Trimming took 4 bases from V and 6 from J; bases not matched to a gene: 11. Germline CDR1 SGHNT, CDR2 YYREEE (reference sequence). The CDR3 extends over 15 amino acids. The CDR3 protein is CASSGTGSGVGEQYF. As DNA, the CDR3 is TGTGCCAGCAGCGGGACAGGGTCCGGCGTTGGCGAGCAGTACTTC.

Written as DNA, the CDR3 is TGTGCCAGCAGCGTACCCGGGGAGCTGTTTTTT. It specifies CASSVPGELFF. The chain recombines TRBV9 with TRBJ2-2; no clear D gene. Germline CDR1 SGDLS, CDR2 YYNGEE. The CDR3 consists of 11 residues. V lost 1 base, J lost 6 bases, and 1 base lay in between.

The chain joins TRBV9 to TRBJ1-4; D is possibly TRBD1 (6 bases). From germline, CDR1 is SGDLS and CDR2 YYNGEE. The CDR3 loop spans 14 amino acids. V was clipped by 1 base and J by 5 bases, with 9 bases between them. The CDR3 loop reads CASSVTGLNEKLFF. The DNA of the CDR3 is TGTGCCAGCAGCGTAACAGGGTTGAATGAAAAACTGTTTTTT.

The CDR3 nucleotides read TGTGCCAGCAGGTATAGGGGTGAGACACTGGAAGCTTTCTTT. It is translated as CASRYRGETLEAFF. The chain recombines TRBV6-5 with TRBJ1-1; possibly TRBD1 for D (5 bases). In germline, CDR1 is MNHEY, CDR2 SVGAGI. V was cut by 6 bases and J by 8 bases, with 19 bases left in between. The CDR3 is 14 amino acids.

The rearrangement links TRBV6-5 to TRBJ2-1; D perhaps matches TRBD2 (5 bases). V lost 4 bases, J lost 3 bases, and 16 bases lay in between. Germline CDR1 is MNHEY and CDR2 is SVGAGI. The CDR3 runs to 16 residues. The CDR3 region has the DNA TGTGCCAGCAGTTCCCCTGACGGGAACAACTACAATGAGCAGTTCTTC. Amino acids: CASSSPDGNNYNEQFF.

The V and J genes are TRBV4-1 and TRBJ2-1, with TRBD2 matching over 8 bases. There are 16 residues in the CDR3. The germline V gene encodes CDR1 MGHRA and CDR2 YSYEKL. V lost 1 base to trimming and J lost 5 bases; unmatched junction nucleotides: 7. CDR3 DNA: TGCGCCAGCAGCCAAGTCCCAGCGGGAGTGAACAATGAGCAGTTCTTC. Its translation is CASSQVPAGVNNEQFF.

V usage is TRBV7-9 and J usage is TRBJ2-7; no clear D gene. This CDR3 has 12 residues. Germline V CDR1 and CDR2: SEHNR, FQNEAQ (reference sequence). The V gene lost 2 bases and the J gene lost 3 bases, with 5 bases spanning the gap. The DNA of the CDR3 is TGTGCCAGCAGCTTACGACTCTACGAGCAGTACTTC. Protein: CASSLRLYEQYF.

With respect to this clone: An end of the junction does not agree with germline; a read error may underlie this. The chain combines TRBV9 with TRBJ2-2; possibly TRBD1 for D (6 bases). Germline V gives CDR1 SGDLS, CDR2 YYNGEE. The CDR3 runs to 15 residues. CDR3 nucleotides: TGTGCCAGCAGCGTAGCTACAGGGAACTCCGGGGAGCTGTTTTTT. Translation gives CASSVATGNSGELFF.

Details on this clone: Relative to the germline gene, one junction end is altered; a read error may explain this. The rearrangement links TRBV7-9 to TRBJ2-3; TRBD2 might be the D (6 bases). This CDR3 contains 15 residues. Germline assignment: CDR1 SEHNR and CDR2 FQNEAQ (reference sequence). The CDR3: CASSLVGGVTDTQYF. The CDR3 DNA reads as TGTGCCAGCAGTTTAGTGGGCGGGGTTACAGATACGCAGTATTTT.

CDR3 sequence: CAISERGGSYNEQFF. Here the CDR3 DNA reads TGTGCCATCAGTGAGAGAGGAGGGTCCTACAATGAGCAGTTCTTC. This chain uses TRBV10-3 with TRBJ2-1; a weak D match, TRBD2 (6 bases). The CDR3 is 15 amino acids. The germline V gene has CDR1 ENHRY and CDR2 SYGVKD. V was clipped by 2 bases and J by 1 base, with 9 bases between them.

This clone has only one observation. The V and J genes are TRBV12-5 and TRBJ2-5; D may be TRBD1 (5 bases). With the DNA end fitting TRBJ2-7 better, the J assignment may be wrong. Per germline, CDR1 LGHNT and CDR2 FRNRAP. This CDR3 spans 12 amino acids. The CDR3 protein is CASGSDTYEQYF. The CDR3 DNA sequence: TGTGCTAGTGGCTCGGACACCTACGAGCAGTACTTC.

V is TRBV4-3 and J is TRBJ1-1, with 10 bases lining up with TRBD1. The CDR3 extends over 17 amino acids. Germline V lookup: CDR1 LGHNA, CDR2 YSLEER. J gave up 4 bases and V 0 bases, and 8 bases lay outside the gene matches. The CDR3 spells CASSQEQTGGLVTEAFF. DNA of the CDR3: TGCGCCAGCAGCCAAGAACAGACAGGGGGCCTTGTCACTGAAGCTTTCTTT.

The rearrangement links TRBV11-3 to TRBJ2-5; 11 positions agree with TRBD2. Germline CDR1 and CDR2: SGHNT and YENEEA. There are 15 residues in the CDR3. V shed 5 bases and J 5 bases; nucleotides not matched to a gene: 7. The CDR3 reads CASSPVLAGVETQYF. The CDR3 DNA sequence: TGTGCCAGCAGCCCAGTACTAGCGGGAGTTGAGACCCAGTACTTC.

This rearrangement joins TRBV9 to TRBJ2-1; D is possibly TRBD2 (7 bases). Per germline, CDR1 SGDLS and CDR2 YYNGEE. This CDR3 region has 17 residues. Trimming pared 4 bases from V and 14 bases from J, leaving 31 bases between. CDR3 nucleotides: TGTGCCAGCAGCTTAGGCCTCCAGGAGGGGGGGATAACGGGAGAGTTCTTC. Translation: CASSLGLQEGGITGEFF.

This chain joins TRBV4-3 and TRBJ2-7; either TRBD1 or TRBD2 may supply D (5 bases each). CDR1 and CDR2 from the germline V gene are LGHNA and YSLEER. This CDR3 contains 15 residues. V lost 1 base to trimming and J lost 3 bases, with 13 bases between them. The CDR3 is CASSQGQRDFYEQYF. The DNA of the CDR3 is TGCGCCAGCAGCCAAGGACAGAGGGATTTCTACGAGCAGTACTTC.

V gene TRBV28 combines with J gene TRBJ2-7; 9 bases map to TRBD2. This CDR3 spans 19 amino acids. Per the germline V gene, CDR1 is MDHEN and CDR2 is SYDVKM. The trim removed 4 bases at V and 0 bases at J, leaving 16 bases unmatched. In nucleotides, the CDR3 is TGTGCCAGCAGTTCCTGGACTACTAGCGGGCGAAAGAGCTCCTACGAGCAGTACTTC. This sequence encodes CASSSWTTSGRKSSYEQYF.

This chain joins TRBV6-6 and TRBJ2-7; TRBD2 matches at 9 bases. CDR1 is MNHNY and CDR2 is SVGAGI in the germline V gene (reference sequence). The CDR3 totals 14 residues. V trimming: 4 bases; J trimming: 7 bases; junction bases outside the gene matches: 8. CDR3 nucleotide sequence: TGTGCCAGCAGTTGGAGCGGGGGGCGCTGGGAGCAGTACTTC. Amino acids: CASSWSGGRWEQYF.

This clone was observed a handful of times. The rearrangement links TRBV15 to TRBJ2-1; TRBD1 matches at 7 bases. The CDR3 length is 16 residues. J lost 9 bases, V lost 3 bases, and 14 bases had no gene match. Germline CDR1 reads LNHNV; CDR2 reads YYDKDF (reference sequence). The CDR3 spells CATSSPLGEGQFEQFF. CDR3 sequence (DNA): TGTGCCACCAGCAGTCCGTTGGGTGAGGGACAGTTTGAGCAGTTCTTC.

The V gene is TRBV9, the J gene TRBJ1-6; D possibly corresponds to TRBD1 (5 bases). CDR1 and CDR2 (germline): SGDLS, YYNGEE. V lost 0 bases, J lost 13 bases, and 11 bases lay in between. CDR3 length equals 13 residues. The CDR3 is CASSVGGLGPLHF. The CDR3 DNA is TGTGCCAGCAGCGTAGGGGGCCTTGGGCCCCTCCACTTT.

The chain recombines TRBV13 with TRBJ2-2; D is unresolved. Trimming left V 0 bases short and J 1 base short, with 9 bases between. The germline V gene has CDR1 PRHDT and CDR2 FYEKMQ (reference sequence). The CDR3 is 16 residues long. The CDR3 region is CASSLGLWVNTGELFF. For the CDR3, the DNA is TGTGCCAGCAGCTTAGGTTTGTGGGTGAACACCGGGGAGCTGTTTTTT.

V and J are TRBV27 and TRBJ2-7; TRBD2 matches 10 bases. With V trimmed by 9 bases and J by 0 bases, 11 bases remained unmatched. This CDR3 region has 16 residues. The germline V gene encodes CDR1 MNHEY and CDR2 SMNVEV (reference sequence). Here the CDR3 DNA reads TGTGCCAGGGGGGGGCTAGCGGGAGAGAACTCCTACGAGCAGTACTTC. Translating gives CARGGLAGENSYEQYF.

Points on this clone: This sample also contains other DNA sequences that code for the same CDR3. This chain links TRBV19 with TRBJ2-7; possibly TRBD1 for D (5 bases). The CDR3 totals 12 residues. V lost 4 bases and J 1 base, leaving 5 bases between the germline ends. CDR1 is LNHDA, CDR2 SQIVND, per germline (reference sequence). In nucleotides, the CDR3 is TGTGCCAGTAGTACAGGGTCCTACGAGCAGTACTTC. It codes for CASSTGSYEQYF.

V and J are TRBV28 and TRBJ2-7, with TRBD1 as a possible D gene (5 bases). Trimming took off 6 bases at V and 5 bases at J, with 20 bases between the two ends. CDR1 MDHEN and CDR2 SYDVKM come from the germline V gene. The CDR3 sequence is 15 residues long. The CDR3 spells CASSPQGPFVHEQYF. CDR3 bases: TGTGCCAGCAGCCCCCAGGGTCCGTTTGTCCACGAGCAGTACTTC.